This T cell receptor (beta chain) is from a study of cytomegalovirus exposure and HLA in healthy donors. 13 Jbeta primers and 60 Vbeta primers were used for the PCR. The data were produced by immunoSEQ multiplex PCR, yet TCRdb's version contains in-frame clones alone and is incomplete. This table has 100,000 to 150,000 clones, roughly three quarters appearing once. This clone has a handful of counts. This clonotype originated in a woman in her 30s in good health and CMV-seronegative. The sequenced sample consisted of PBMCs.

The CDR3 reads CASSQIYGQGRDEQYF. In nucleotides, the CDR3 is TGCGCCAGCAGCCAAATCTACGGACAGGGTCGGGACGAGCAGTACTTC. J is TRBJ2-7 and V is TRBV4-1, with 8 bases identical to TRBD1. The CDR3 covers 16 residues. V lost 2 bases to trimming and J lost 5 bases; unmatched junction nucleotides: 11. Germline V gives CDR1 MGHRA, CDR2 YSYEKL.